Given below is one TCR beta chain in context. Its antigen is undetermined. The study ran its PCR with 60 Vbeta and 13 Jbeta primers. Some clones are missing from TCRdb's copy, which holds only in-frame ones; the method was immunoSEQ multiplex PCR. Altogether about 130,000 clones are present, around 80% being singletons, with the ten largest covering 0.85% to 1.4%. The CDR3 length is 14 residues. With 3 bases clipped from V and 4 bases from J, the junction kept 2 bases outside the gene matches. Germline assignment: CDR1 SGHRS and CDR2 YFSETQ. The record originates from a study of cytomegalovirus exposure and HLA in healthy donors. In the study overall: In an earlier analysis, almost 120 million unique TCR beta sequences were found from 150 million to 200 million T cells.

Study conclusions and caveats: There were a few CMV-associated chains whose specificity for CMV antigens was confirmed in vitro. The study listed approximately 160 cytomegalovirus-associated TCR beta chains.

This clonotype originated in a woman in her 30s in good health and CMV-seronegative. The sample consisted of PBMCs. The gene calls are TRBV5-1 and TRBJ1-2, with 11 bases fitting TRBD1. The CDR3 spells CASSWGQGGYGYTF. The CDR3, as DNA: TGCGCCAGCAGCTGGGGACAGGGGGGCTATGGCTACACCTTC.